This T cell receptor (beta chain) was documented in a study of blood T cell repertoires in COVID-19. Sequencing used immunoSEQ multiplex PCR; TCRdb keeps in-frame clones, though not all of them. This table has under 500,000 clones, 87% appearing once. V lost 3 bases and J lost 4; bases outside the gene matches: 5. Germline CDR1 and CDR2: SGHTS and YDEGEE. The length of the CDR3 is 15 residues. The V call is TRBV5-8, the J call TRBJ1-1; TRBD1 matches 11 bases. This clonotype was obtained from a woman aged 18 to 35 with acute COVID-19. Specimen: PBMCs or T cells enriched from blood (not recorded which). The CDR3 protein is CASSSTGTGGTEAFF. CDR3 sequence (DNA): TGTGCCAGCAGCTCGACCGGGACAGGGGGCACTGAAGCTTTCTTT.